The clone carrying this T cell receptor beta chain was seen repeatedly, ten times or more. The record originates from a study of T cells in Graves' hyperthyroidism and ophthalmopathy. Trimming at V came to 4 bases and at J to 4 bases, leaving 7 bases not matched to a gene. This CDR3 is built from 15 residues. The germline V gene encodes CDR1 SNHLY and CDR2 FYNNEI. From RNA transcripts, TCR beta CDR3 regions were amplified. Using the HTBI primer set, a first-round RT-PCR was run on the TCR CDR3. TCRdb reprocessed the multiplex PCR reads via MiXCR and lists one record per CDR3 protein. There are under 130,000 distinct CDR3 sequences in the sample; approximately 50% occur only once, and approximately 30% lies in the top ten.

This receptor was identified in a man aged 40-49 years with Graves' hyperthyroidism. The sequenced sample consisted of blood. V gene TRBV2 combines with J gene TRBJ2-1; 7 nucleotides agree with TRBD2. CDR3 nucleotide sequence: TGTGCCAGCAGTGTCGCCATAGCGGGTTACAATGAGCAGTTCTTC. Residues: CASSVAIAGYNEQFF. Drawing the rest from reference TRBV2 and TRBJ2-1, the complete variable domain is EPEVTQTPSHQVTQMGQEVILRCVPISNHLYFYWYRQILGQKVEFLVSFYNNEISEKSEIFDDQFSVERPDGSNFTLKIRSTKLEDSAMYFCASSVAIAGYNEQFFGPGTRLTVL.